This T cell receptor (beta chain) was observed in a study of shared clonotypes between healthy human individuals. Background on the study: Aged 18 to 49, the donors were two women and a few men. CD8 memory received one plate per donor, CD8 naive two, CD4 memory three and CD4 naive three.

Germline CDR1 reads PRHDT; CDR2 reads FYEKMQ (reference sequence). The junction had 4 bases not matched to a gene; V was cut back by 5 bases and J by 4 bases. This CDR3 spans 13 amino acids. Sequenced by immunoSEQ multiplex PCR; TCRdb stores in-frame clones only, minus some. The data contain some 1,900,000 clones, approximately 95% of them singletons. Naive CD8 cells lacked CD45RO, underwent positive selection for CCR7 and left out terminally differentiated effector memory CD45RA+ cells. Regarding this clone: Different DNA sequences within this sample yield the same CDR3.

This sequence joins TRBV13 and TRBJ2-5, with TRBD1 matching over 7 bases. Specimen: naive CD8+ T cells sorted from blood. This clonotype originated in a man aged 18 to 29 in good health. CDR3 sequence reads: CASSLRDRETQYF. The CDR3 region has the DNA TGTGCCAGCAGCCTCCGGGACAGAGAGACCCAGTACTTC.